This T cell receptor beta chain was found in a study of CXCR3-negative and CXCR3-positive naive CD8 T cells. Study-level background: Every library held about 1.5 +/- 0.3 million TRB reads, and the total came to around 130 million. Study outcomes and limitations: CXCR3-positive naive cells had more hydrophobic TRB CDR3s than CXCR3-negative naive cells. Within a donor, both naive subsets shared TRBV-TRBJ usage, unlike memory cells.

Through 5' RACE with UMI labels, the TRB cDNA libraries were prepared. Using the 5' RACE reads, TCRdb records one entry per CDR3 protein without DNA. The sample is made up of about 130,000 distinct CDR3 sequences, and the top ten hold 0.59% of it. Among CD8+ T cells, naive ones were CD45RO-CCR7+CD27+CD95-. Looked up from germline, CDR1 is SGDLS and CDR2 is YYNGEE. The length of the CDR3 is 15 residues. With respect to this clonotype: Its antigen remains unidentified.

Sequenced input: naive CXCR3+ CD8+ T cells from blood. Subset specified: CD45RO-CCR7+CD27+CD95- naive CD8+ T cells expressing CXCR3 (TNR3+). The chain links TRBV9 to TRBJ1-4; the D gene TCRdb calls, TRBD1, cannot be checked with no DNA. This sequence was found in a human donor in good health. Some clones in this sample may be carry-over from other donors' samples. CDR3 region: CASGTTVVGNEKLFF.